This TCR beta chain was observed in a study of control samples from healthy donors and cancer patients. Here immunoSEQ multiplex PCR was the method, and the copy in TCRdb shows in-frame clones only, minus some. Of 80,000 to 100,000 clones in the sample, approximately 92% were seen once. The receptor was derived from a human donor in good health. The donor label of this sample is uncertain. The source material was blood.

CDR3 in amino acids: CASQLGELYNEQFF. Here the CDR3 DNA reads TGCGCCAGCCAGCTAGGGGAATTATACAATGAGCAGTTCTTC. The gene calls are TRBV5-1 and TRBJ2-1; D possibly corresponds to TRBD1 (5 bases). Germline loops: CDR1 SGHRS, CDR2 YFSETQ. This CDR3 comprises 14 residues. Trimming took off 7 bases at V and 4 bases at J, with 15 bases between the two ends.